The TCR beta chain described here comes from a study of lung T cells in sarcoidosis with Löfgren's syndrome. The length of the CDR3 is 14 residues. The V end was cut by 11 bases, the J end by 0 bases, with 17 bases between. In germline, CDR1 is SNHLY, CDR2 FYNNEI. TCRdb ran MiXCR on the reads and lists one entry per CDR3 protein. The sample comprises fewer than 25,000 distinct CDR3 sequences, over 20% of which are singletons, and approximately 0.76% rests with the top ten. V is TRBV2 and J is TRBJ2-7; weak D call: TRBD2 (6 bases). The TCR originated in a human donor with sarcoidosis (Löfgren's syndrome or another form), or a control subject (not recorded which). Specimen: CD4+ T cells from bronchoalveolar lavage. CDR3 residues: CAGGELARSYEQYF. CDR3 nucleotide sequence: TGTGCCGGCGGAGAACTAGCACGCTCCTACGAGCAGTACTTC.